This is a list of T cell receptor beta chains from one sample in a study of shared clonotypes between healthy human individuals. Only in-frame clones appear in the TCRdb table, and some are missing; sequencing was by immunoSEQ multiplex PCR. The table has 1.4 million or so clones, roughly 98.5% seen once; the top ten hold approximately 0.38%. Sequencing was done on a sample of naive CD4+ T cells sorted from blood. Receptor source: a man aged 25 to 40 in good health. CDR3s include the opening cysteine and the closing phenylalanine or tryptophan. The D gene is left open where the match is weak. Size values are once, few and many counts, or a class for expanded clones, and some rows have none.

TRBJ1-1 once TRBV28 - CASKVANMNTEAFF TGTGCCAGCAAGGTAGCTAACATGAACACTGAAGCTTTCTTT
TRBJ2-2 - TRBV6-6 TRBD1 CASSRDRYTGELFF TGTGCCAGCAGCCGGGACAGGTACACCGGGGAGCTGTTTTTT
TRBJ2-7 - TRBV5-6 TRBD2 CASSLRIGLAGVYEQYF TGTGCCAGCAGCTTAAGAATAGGGCTAGCGGGAGTCTACGAGCAGTACTTC
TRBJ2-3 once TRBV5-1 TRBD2 CASSLEAGATDTQYF TGCGCCAGCAGCTTGGAAGCGGGGGCCACAGATACGCAGTATTTT
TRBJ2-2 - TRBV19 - CASSSVATGELFF TGTGCCAGTAGTTCGGTGGCCACCGGGGAGCTGTTTTTT
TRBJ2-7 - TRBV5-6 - CASSLWLAVNYEQYF TGTGCCAGCAGCTTGTGGTTAGCGGTTAACTACGAGCAGTACTTC
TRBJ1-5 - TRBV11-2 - CASSLGGGRKHF TGTGCCAGCAGCTTAGGGGGAGGCAGGAAGCATTTT
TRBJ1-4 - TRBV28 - CASTYGKGPGTNEKLFF TGTGCCAGCACCTATGGGAAGGGGCCGGGAACTAATGAAAAACTGTTTTTT
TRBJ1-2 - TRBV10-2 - CASSERGGESYGYTF TGCGCCAGCAGTGAGAGGGGGGGTGAGAGCTATGGCTACACCTTC
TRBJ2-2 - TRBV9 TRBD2 CASSVLSGSLAGELFF TGTGCCAGCAGCGTACTAAGCGGGAGTTTGGCCGGGGAGCTGTTTTTT
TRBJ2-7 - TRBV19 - CASRGRDGYEQYF TGTGCCAGTAGGGGCAGGGACGGCTACGAGCAGTACTTC
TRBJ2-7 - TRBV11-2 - CASSLDIYEQYF TGTGCCAGCAGCTTAGACATCTACGAGCAGTACTTC
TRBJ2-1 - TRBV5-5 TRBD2 CASSEGLAGIYEQFF TGTGCCAGCAGCGAGGGACTAGCGGGGATCTATGAGCAGTTCTTC
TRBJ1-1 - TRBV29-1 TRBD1 CSARQGPNTEAFF TGCAGCGCCCGACAGGGGCCGAACACTGAAGCTTTCTTT
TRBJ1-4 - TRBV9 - CASSVGLGAPNEKLFF TGTGCCAGCAGCGTAGGTCTAGGGGCCCCTAATGAAAAACTGTTTTTT
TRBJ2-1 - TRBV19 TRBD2 CASNRGTTYAGEQFF TGTGCCAGTAACCGCGGGACTACGTATGCAGGTGAGCAGTTCTTC
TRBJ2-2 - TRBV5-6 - CASSRRVTGELFF TGTGCCAGCAGTAGAAGGGTAACCGGGGAGCTGTTTTTT